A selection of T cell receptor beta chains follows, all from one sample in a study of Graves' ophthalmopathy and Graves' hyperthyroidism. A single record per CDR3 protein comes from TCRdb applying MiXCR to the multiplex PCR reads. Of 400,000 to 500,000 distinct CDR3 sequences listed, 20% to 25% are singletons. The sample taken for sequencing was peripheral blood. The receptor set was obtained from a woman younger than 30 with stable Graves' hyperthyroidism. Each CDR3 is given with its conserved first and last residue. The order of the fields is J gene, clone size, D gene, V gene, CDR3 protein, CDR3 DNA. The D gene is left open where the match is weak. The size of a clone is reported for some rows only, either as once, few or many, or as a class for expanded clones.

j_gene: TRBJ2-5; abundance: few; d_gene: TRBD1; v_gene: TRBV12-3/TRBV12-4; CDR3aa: CASTTGGDETQYF; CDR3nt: TGTGCCAGCACGACAGGGGGCGACGAGACCCAGTACTTC
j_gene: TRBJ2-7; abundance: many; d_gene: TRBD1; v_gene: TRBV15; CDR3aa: CATSRFRDSSYEQYF; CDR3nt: TGTGCCACCAGCAGGTTCCGGGACAGCTCCTACGAGCAGTACTTC
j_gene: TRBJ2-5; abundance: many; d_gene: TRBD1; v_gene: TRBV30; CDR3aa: CACQGQAPETQYF; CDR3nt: TGTGCCTGCCAAGGACAGGCACCGGAGACCCAGTACTTC
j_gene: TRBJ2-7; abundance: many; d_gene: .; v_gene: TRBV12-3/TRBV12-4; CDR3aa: CASTPGRLSYEQYF; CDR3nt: TGTGCCAGCACTCCCGGACGGCTATCCTACGAGCAGTACTTC
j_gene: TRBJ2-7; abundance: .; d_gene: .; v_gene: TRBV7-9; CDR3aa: CASTPFGAIEQYF; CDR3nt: TGTGCCAGCACCCCTTTTGGGGCTATCGAGCAGTACTTC
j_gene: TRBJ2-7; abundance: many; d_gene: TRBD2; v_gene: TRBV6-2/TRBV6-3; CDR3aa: CASSYSITGAGTMTQYF; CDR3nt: TGTGCCAGCAGTTACTCGATCACAGGAGCGGGGACCATGACGCAGTACTTC
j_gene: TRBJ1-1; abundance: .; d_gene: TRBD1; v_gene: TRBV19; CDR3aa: CASSPVTGGMNTEAFF; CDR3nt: TGTGCCAGTAGTCCCGTCACAGGGGGTATGAACACTGAAGCTTTCTTT
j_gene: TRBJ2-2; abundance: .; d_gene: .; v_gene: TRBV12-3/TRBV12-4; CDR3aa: CASSLANGAGELFF; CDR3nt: TGTGCCAGCAGTTTAGCGAATGGGGCCGGGGAGCTGTTTTTT
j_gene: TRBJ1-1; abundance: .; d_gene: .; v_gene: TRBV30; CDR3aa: CVIFMAESNTEAFF; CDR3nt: TGTGTAATCTTTATGGCAGAATCGAACACTGAAGCTTTCTTT
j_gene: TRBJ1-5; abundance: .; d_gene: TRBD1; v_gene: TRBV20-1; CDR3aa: CSASRDRGPDQPQHF; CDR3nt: TGCAGTGCTAGTCGAGACAGGGGCCCTGATCAGCCCCAGCATTTT
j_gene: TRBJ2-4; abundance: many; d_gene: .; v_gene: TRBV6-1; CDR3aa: CASTRRGAGAKNIQYF; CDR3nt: TGTGCCAGCACCCGAAGGGGGGCTGGAGCCAAAAACATTCAGTACTTC
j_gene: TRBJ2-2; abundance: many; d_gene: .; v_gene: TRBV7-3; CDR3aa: CASSPVDTGELFF; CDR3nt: TGTGCCAGCAGCCCCGTGGACACCGGGGAGCTGTTTTTT
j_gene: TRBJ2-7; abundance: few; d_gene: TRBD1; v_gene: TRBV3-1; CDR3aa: CASSQRGRGSYEQYF; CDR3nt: TGTGCCAGCAGCCAAAGGGGGCGAGGCTCCTACGAGCAGTACTTC
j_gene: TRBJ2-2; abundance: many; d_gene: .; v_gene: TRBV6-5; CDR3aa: CASQDSAPGELFF; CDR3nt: TGTGCCAGTCAAGATTCAGCACCCGGGGAGCTGTTTTTT
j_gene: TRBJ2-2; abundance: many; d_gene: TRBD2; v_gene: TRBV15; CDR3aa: CATSRGLAGGPTGELFF; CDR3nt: TGTGCCACCAGCAGGGGACTAGCGGGAGGGCCAACCGGGGAGCTGTTTTTT